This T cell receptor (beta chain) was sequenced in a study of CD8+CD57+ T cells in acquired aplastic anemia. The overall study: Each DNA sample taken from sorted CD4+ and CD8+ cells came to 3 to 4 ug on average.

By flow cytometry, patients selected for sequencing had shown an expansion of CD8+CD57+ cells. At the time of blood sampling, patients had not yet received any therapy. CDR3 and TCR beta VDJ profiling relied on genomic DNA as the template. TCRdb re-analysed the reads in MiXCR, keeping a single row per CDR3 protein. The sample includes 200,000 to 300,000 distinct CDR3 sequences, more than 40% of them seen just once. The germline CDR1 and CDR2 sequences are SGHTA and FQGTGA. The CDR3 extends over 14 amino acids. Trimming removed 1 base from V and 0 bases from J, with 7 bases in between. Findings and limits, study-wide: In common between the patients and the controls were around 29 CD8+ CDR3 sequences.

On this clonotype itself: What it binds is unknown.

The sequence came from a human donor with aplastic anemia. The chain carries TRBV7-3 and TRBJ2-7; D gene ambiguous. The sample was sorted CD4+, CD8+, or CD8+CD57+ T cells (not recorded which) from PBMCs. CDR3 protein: CASSLMASSYEQYF. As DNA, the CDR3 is TGTGCCAGCAGCTTAATGGCGAGCTCCTACGAGCAGTACTTC. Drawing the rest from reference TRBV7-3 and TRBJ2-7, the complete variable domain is GAGVSQTPSNKVTEKGKYVELRCDPISGHTALYWYRQSLGQGPEFLIYFQGTGAADDSGLPNDRFFAVRPEGSVSTLKIQRTERGDSAVYLCASSLMASSYEQYFGPGTRLTVT.